What follows describes a single TCR beta chain. This sample is drawn from a study of technical replicates of blood from four donors. Libraries were prepared by immunoSEQ multiplex PCR; TCRdb keeps only in-frame clonotypes and omits some of them. Of about 74,000 clones in the sample, more than 80% are singletons; the top ten hold nearly 4%. V lost 0 bases and J lost 10; bases outside the gene matches: 15. Per the germline V gene, CDR1 is LNHNV and CDR2 is YYDKDF (reference sequence). CDR3 length: 17 residues. The material sequenced was PBMCs. This clonotype was sampled from a human donor in good health. Some clones in this sample may be carry-over from other donors' samples. V usage is TRBV15 and J usage is TRBJ2-1; 7 positions agree with TRBD2. This CDR3 reads CATSRDLQRGPGKEQFF. In nucleotides, the CDR3 is TGTGCCACCAGCAGAGATCTCCAGCGGGGACCGGGTAAAGAGCAGTTCTTC.